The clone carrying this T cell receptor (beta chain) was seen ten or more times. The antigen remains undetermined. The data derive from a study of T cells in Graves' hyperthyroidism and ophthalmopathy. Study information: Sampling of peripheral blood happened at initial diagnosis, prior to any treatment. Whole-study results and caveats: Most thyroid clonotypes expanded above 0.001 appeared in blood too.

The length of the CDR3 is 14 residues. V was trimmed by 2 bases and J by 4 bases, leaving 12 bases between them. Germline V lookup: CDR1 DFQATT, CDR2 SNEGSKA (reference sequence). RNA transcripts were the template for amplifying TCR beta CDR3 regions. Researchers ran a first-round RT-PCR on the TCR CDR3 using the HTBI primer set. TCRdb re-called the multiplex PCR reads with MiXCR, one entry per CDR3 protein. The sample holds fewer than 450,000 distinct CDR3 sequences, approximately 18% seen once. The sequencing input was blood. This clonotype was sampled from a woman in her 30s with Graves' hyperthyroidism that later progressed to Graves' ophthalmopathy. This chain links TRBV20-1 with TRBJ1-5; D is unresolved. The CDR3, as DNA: TGCAGTGCTAGAAGGCCTGCAGGAAATCAGCCCCAGCATTTT. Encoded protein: CSARRPAGNQPQHF.